These 5 T cell receptor beta chains were sequenced from one sample in a study of T cell clonality in common variable immunodeficiency. The table came from immunoSEQ multiplex PCR; TCRdb's copy has only in-frame clones and leaves some out. The sample contains 40,000 to 45,000 clones, none of them singletons. The sample was peripheral blood mononuclear cells. The receptors originated from a person aged 18 to 75 in good health.

This clone came up many times. The read comes to an end 3 residues before the CDR3 does, leaving the germline J gene to fill in the end. V is TRBV20-1 and J is TRBJ2-7, with 10 positions matching TRBD2. In germline, CDR1 is DFQATT, CDR2 SNEGSKA (reference sequence). The CDR3 consists of 17 residues. Trimming removed 0 bases from V and 3 bases from J; junction bases left unmatched: 11. CDR3 in amino acids: CSAREPGLAASYYEQYF. The sequenced CDR3 bases are TGCAGTGCTAGAGAGCCCGGACTAGCGGCCAGCTACTACGAG.

This clone was counted many times. The read terminates 3 residues ahead of where the CDR3 ends, so the germline J gene completes it. This chain joins TRBV7-6 and TRBJ1-1; tentative D call: TRBD1 (6 bases). Trimming took off 4 bases at V and 7 bases at J, with 16 bases between the two ends. CDR3 size: 14 residues. CDR1 is SGHVS and CDR2 is FNYEAQ in the germline V gene. CDR3 residues: CASSSGQHVYEAFF. The CDR3 DNA, read in part, is TGTGCCAGCAGCTCAGGACAGCATGTATATGAA.

This clone occurred many times. The observed sequence ends 3 residues before the CDR3 terminus, with the missing tail filled in from the germline J gene. The genes are TRBV14 and TRBJ2-1; D is uncertain. Germline V lookup: CDR1 SGHDN, CDR2 FVKESK. V shed 1 base and J shed 6 bases, with 7 bases lying between them. The CDR3 contains 13 residues. Partial CDR3 DNA: TGTGCCAGCAGCCAAGGACTGGTCAATGAG. This translates into CASSQGLVNE. The whole CDR3 region reads CASSQGLVNEQFF.

This clone was seen at least ten times. The read comes to an end 3 residues before the CDR3 does, leaving the germline J gene to fill in the end. This chain uses TRBV5-6 with TRBJ2-1, with 7 bases lining up with TRBD2. This CDR3 has 14 amino acids. The V segment lost 0 bases and the J segment 8 bases; nucleotides outside the gene matches: 5. The germline gives CDR1 SGHDT, CDR2 YYEEEE. The part of the CDR3 DNA that was read is TGTGCCAGCAGCTTGGGGCTTACTAGCGATGAG. Encoded protein: CASSLGLTSDE. In full, the CDR3 is CASSLGLTSDEQFF.

This clone was found many times. With the read ending 3 residues before the CDR3 end, the germline J gene is used to fill in that end. J is TRBJ2-2 and V is TRBV6-4; 9 bases line up with TRBD1. Trimming removed 0 bases from V and 6 bases from J; junction bases left unmatched: 2. CDR1 is MRHNA and CDR2 is SNTAGT in the germline V gene. The length of the CDR3 is 15 residues. The sequenced CDR3 bases are TGTGCCAGCAGTGACTCGAGGGACAGGGCCGGGGAG. It codes for CASSDSRDRAGE. The full CDR3 protein is CASSDSRDRAGELFF.